This T cell receptor (beta chain) stems from a study of shared clonotypes between healthy human individuals. TCRdb's copy holds only in-frame clones and misses some; the assay was immunoSEQ multiplex PCR. The data contain around 2,100,000 clones, about 94% of them seen just once; the ten biggest clones take up 1% to 1.5%. CD8 cells classed as naive were CD45RO-negative and positively selected for CCR7, excluding terminally differentiated effector memory CD45RA+ cells. V was clipped by 1 base and J by 7 bases; unmatched bases: 10. The CDR3 is 16 amino acids. Germline values: CDR1 MGHRA, CDR2 YSYEKL. This chain links TRBV4-1 with TRBJ2-7, with 10 bases that match TRBD2. Specimen: naive CD8+ T cells sorted from blood. The TCR originated in a young man in good health. CDR3 in DNA: TGCGCCAGCAGCCAAGGCCTTAGCGGGGGGCCAGGAGAGCAGTACTTC. It is translated as CASSQGLSGGPGEQYF.